This passage covers 23 T cell receptor beta chains from one sample sequenced in a study of identical twins. TCRdb reprocessed the 5' RACE reads with MiXCR, giving one entry per CDR3 protein. The sample yields about 890,000 distinct CDR3 sequences, roughly an eighth seen once. These data were also filed under a second study, of yellow fever vaccine responses in identical twins.

The sample comprised PBMCs. These receptors originate from a woman aged 18-30 years in good health.

This clonotype has a count of ten or more. The chain joins TRBV4-1 to TRBJ2-1; D is undetermined. Germline V gene lookup returns CDR1 MGHRA and CDR2 YSYEKL. Between the trimmed V and J ends, which lost 0 bases and 12 bases, there was a span of 6 bases. CDR3 length equals 11 residues. The CDR3 region has the DNA TGCGCCAGCAGCCAAGAGCTGACGCAGTTCTTC. Its translation: CASSQELTQFF.

This clonotype occurred many times. The chain uses TRBV7-9 and TRBJ2-1, with D uncertain. Per germline, CDR1 SEHNR and CDR2 FQNEAQ (reference sequence). There are 13 residues in the CDR3. Trimming left V 2 bases short and J 6 bases short, with 8 bases between. The CDR3: CASSLRRGNEQFF. The CDR3 coding sequence is TGTGCCAGCAGCTTACGACGAGGCAATGAGCAGTTCTTC. The full variable domain, completed using reference TRBV7-9 and TRBJ2-1, is DTGVSQNPRHKITKRGQNVTFRCDPISEHNRLYWYRQTLGQGPEFLTYFQNEAQLEKSRLLSDRFSAERPKGSFSTLEIQRTEQGDSAMYLCASSLRRGNEQFFGPGTRLTVL.

This clonotype was seen repeatedly, ten times or more. The J gene is TRBJ1-1, the V gene TRBV5-1, with 9 bases aligning to TRBD1. V trimming: 4 bases; J trimming: 7 bases; junction bases outside the gene matches: 8. This CDR3 is built from 14 residues. The germline gives CDR1 SGHRS, CDR2 YFSETQ. CDR3 sequence reads: CASSSGTGTGEAFF. In nucleotides, the CDR3 is TGCGCCAGCAGCAGCGGGACAGGGACGGGTGAAGCTTTCTTT.

The genes are TRBV12-3 or TRBV12-4 and TRBJ1-2; TRBD1 matches at 11 bases. This CDR3 has 17 residues. Trimming removed 5 bases from V and 0 bases from J; junction bases left unmatched: 8. CDR3 sequence: CASSRRDRGKSNYGYTF. The DNA of the CDR3 is TGTGCCAGCAGTCGACGGGACAGGGGGAAATCTAACTATGGCTACACCTTC.

The sample holds a few counts of this clonotype. V and J are TRBV5-1 and TRBJ2-2; D gene uncertain. The CDR3 loop spans 15 amino acids. CDR1 and CDR2 from the germline V gene are SGHRS and YFSETQ. The V gene lost 3 bases and the J gene lost 0 bases, with 9 bases spanning the gap. CDR3 in amino acids: CASSSVGSNTGELFF. CDR3 nucleotides: TGCGCCAGCAGCTCAGTCGGGTCGAACACCGGGGAGCTGTTTTTT.

This clonotype was detected ten times or more. V gene TRBV4-1 combines with J gene TRBJ1-5; 8 bases align to TRBD1. This CDR3 is built from 16 residues. In germline, CDR1 is MGHRA, CDR2 YSYEKL. The ends lost 3 bases at V and 2 bases at J; junction bases unmatched: 6. The CDR3 coding sequence is TGCGCCAGCAGCCAGTCACAGGGGGGTCGCAATCAGCCCCAGCATTTT. Encoded protein: CASSQSQGGRNQPQHF.

This clonotype turned up a few times. The chain links TRBV10-3 to TRBJ1-1; 8 bases match TRBD1. V shed 0 bases, J shed 3 bases, and the junction held 6 bases outside the gene matches. Germline assignment: CDR1 ENHRY and CDR2 SYGVKD. The CDR3 totals 16 residues. The CDR3 protein is CAISESGRGHDTEAFF. CDR3 coding DNA: TGTGCCATCAGTGAGTCGGGCAGGGGGCATGACACTGAAGCTTTCTTT.

This clonotype was seen just once. A much larger clone is a single base away; this may be a read error. The chain links TRBV5-6 to TRBJ2-7; D is ambiguous. From germline, CDR1 is SGHDT and CDR2 YYEEEE. The CDR3 totals 14 residues. As DNA, the CDR3 is TGTGCCCGCAGCTTGGTTCTCGTTCCCTACGAGCAGTACTTC. Its translation: CARSLVLVPYEQYF.

The rearrangement uses TRBV5-5 and TRBJ2-3; D not certain. This CDR3 comprises 14 residues. Germline lookup yields CDR1 SGHKS and CDR2 YYEKEE (reference sequence). V dropped 3 bases and J dropped 6 bases, with 14 bases sitting between them. CDR3 loop: CASSSTLGDDTQYF. The CDR3 DNA reads TGTGCCAGCAGCTCGACTCTTGGGGATGATACGCAGTATTTT.

There are many counts of this clonotype. One end of the junction varies from germline; a read error may be responsible. V and J are TRBV7-8 and TRBJ1-2; TRBD1 might be the D (6 bases). The CDR3 consists of 11 residues. CDR1 SGHVS and CDR2 FQNEAQ come from the germline V gene. The CDR3 DNA is TGTGCCAGCAGCTTAGACCGGACAGAGAGCTTC. This sequence encodes CASSLDRTESF.

This chain uses TRBV6-1 with TRBJ2-3, with D tentatively TRBD2 (5 bases). Trimming removed 8 bases from V and 4 bases from J, with 16 bases in between. The CDR3 runs to 14 residues. Germline lookup yields CDR1 MNHNS and CDR2 SASEGT. CDR3 loop: CASVGGVGADTQYF. CDR3 in DNA: TGTGCCAGCGTGGGCGGAGTCGGGGCAGATACGCAGTATTTT.

The table lists this clonotype with many counts. The gene calls are TRBV28 and TRBJ2-5, with D possibly being TRBD1 or TRBD2 (6 bases each). Looked up from germline, CDR1 is MDHEN and CDR2 is SYDVKM. CDR3 length equals 15 residues. Between the trimmed V and J ends, which lost 3 bases and 1 base, there was a span of 12 bases. The CDR3 protein is CASSLIGGGQETQYF. CDR3 nucleotides: TGTGCCAGCAGTTTGATAGGAGGGGGCCAAGAGACCCAGTACTTC.

This clonotype was recorded at least ten times. The chain has TRBV12-3 or TRBV12-4 and TRBJ2-1; the match to TRBD2 covers 13 bases. The CDR3 covers 15 residues. V was clipped by 5 bases and J by 6 bases; unmatched bases: 4. This CDR3 reads CASSPGLAGINEQFF. CDR3 nucleotides: TGTGCCAGCAGTCCGGGACTAGCGGGAATCAATGAGCAGTTCTTC.

On this clonotype itself: At one end the junction does not follow the germline gene, possibly because of a read error. J is TRBJ2-5 and V is TRBV12-3 or TRBV12-4, with 12 bases that match TRBD2. This CDR3 contains 18 residues. CDR3 nucleotide sequence: TGTGCCATCAGTTTCGGACTAGCGGGGACCCTAGGGGAGGAGACCCAGTACTTC. Residues: CAISFGLAGTLGEETQYF.

This clonotype was counted a single time. The chain links TRBV3-1 to TRBJ2-7; D remains ambiguous. V was pared by 6 bases and J by 0 bases, with 9 bases between. The CDR3 spans 13 residues. Germline values: CDR1 LGHDT, CDR2 YNNKEL (reference sequence). The CDR3 is CASSYEGSYEQYF. The DNA for the CDR3 is TGTGCCAGCAGTTACGAAGGCTCCTACGAGCAGTACTTC.

The rearrangement uses TRBV20-1 and TRBJ2-7; D is perhaps TRBD2 (5 bases). The CDR3 has 10 residues. Trimming took 7 bases from V and 6 from J, leaving 10 bases between them. CDR1 and CDR2 (germline): DFQATT, SNEGSKA (reference sequence). CDR3 nucleotides: TGCAGTGTGGCACGGGGCGAGCAGTACGTC. It translates to CSVARGEQYV.

This clonotype was recorded a few times. The chain has TRBV12-3 or TRBV12-4 and TRBJ2-7, with 8 bases matching TRBD2. The CDR3 is made up of 14 amino acids. The V and J ends lost 7 bases and 5 bases, in that order; junction bases with no gene match: 10. CDR3 loop: CASTPGLAQNEQYF. The CDR3, as DNA: TGTGCCAGCACCCCCGGACTAGCCCAAAACGAGCAGTACTTC.

V gene TRBV7-8 combines with J gene TRBJ2-3, with unresolved D. The CDR3 totals 16 residues. Trimming pared 1 base from V and 0 bases from J, leaving 11 bases between. CDR1 and CDR2 (germline): SGHVS, FQNEAQ. The CDR3 here is CASSLEIFLSTDTQYF. CDR3 sequence (DNA): TGTGCCAGCAGCTTAGAGATTTTCCTGAGCACAGATACGCAGTATTTT.

This clonotype was seen a few times. The V gene is TRBV7-8, the J gene TRBJ2-7; the D gene could be TRBD1 or TRBD2 (5 bases each). This CDR3 region has 14 residues. Germline loops: CDR1 SGHVS, CDR2 FQNEAQ. Trimming pared 5 bases from V and 2 bases from J, leaving 13 bases between. CDR3 residues: CASSLRDRAYEQYV. The CDR3 DNA is TGTGCCAGCAGCCTAAGGGACCGTGCCTACGAGCAGTACGTC.

The table lists this clonotype with a few counts. V and J are TRBV20-1 and TRBJ1-5, with D uncertain. In germline, CDR1 is DFQATT, CDR2 SNEGSKA (reference sequence). V was shortened by 6 bases and J by 2 bases, with 17 bases between the two germline ends. This CDR3 has 15 amino acids. CDR3 DNA: TGCAGTGCAGATAACGCCATCCCGGGCAATCAGCCCCAGCATTTT. Residues: CSADNAIPGNQPQHF.

The table lists this clonotype with many counts. This chain joins TRBV6-2 or TRBV6-3 and TRBJ1-6, with TRBD1 identical over 8 bases. V shed 4 bases, J shed 9 bases, and the junction held 8 bases outside the gene matches. From germline, CDR1 is MNHEY and CDR2 SVGEGT. The CDR3 contains 15 residues. CDR3 sequence: CASSFGSGGGSPLHF. In nucleotides, the CDR3 is TGTGCCAGCAGTTTTGGGTCAGGGGGCGGTTCACCCCTCCACTTT.

This clonotype showed up just a few times. This chain uses TRBV4-1 with TRBJ1-1, with a weak D call TRBD1 (5 bases). The germline CDR1 and CDR2 sequences are MGHRA and YSYEKL. CDR3 length equals 13 residues. V was cut by 0 bases and J by 7 bases, with 9 bases left in between. In DNA, the CDR3 is TGCGCCAGCAGCCAAGATATGGGGCGTGAAGCTTTCTTT. Its protein product is CASSQDMGREAFF.

This clonotype was seen only a few times. The CDR3 coding sequence is TGTGCCAGCAGCTATCGGGAGGGAGCTTTCTTT. It yields the protein CASSYREGAFF. V usage is TRBV7-9 and J usage is TRBJ1-1, with D hard to call. The CDR3 extends over 11 amino acids. Trimming pared 4 bases from V and 10 bases from J, leaving 10 bases between. The germline gives CDR1 SEHNR, CDR2 FQNEAQ (reference sequence).